A selection of T cell receptor beta chains follows, all from one sample in a study of blood T cells in healthy people across ages. TCRdb redid the calling of the 5' RACE reads with MiXCR, one entry per CDR3 protein. The sample lists 700,000 to 900,000 distinct CDR3 sequences; roughly 25% were seen once. This sample was shared with a second study, whose subject was T cells of mothers and their children.

Sequenced input: blood. These TCRs come from a boy under 18 in good health. The conserved cysteine and the conserved F or W are not part of the CDR3 here. Each record gives: V gene, J gene, CDR3 protein.

V: TRBV6-1; J: TRBJ1-5; CDR3: ASSELWETNQPQH
V: TRBV5-1; J: TRBJ1-6; CDR3: ASSLGFAGSSSYNSPLH
V: TRBV28; J: TRBJ2-5; CDR3: ASSRGQGVLSETQY
V: TRBV10-3; J: TRBJ2-7; CDR3: AISEEGPQR
V: TRBV29-1; J: TRBJ2-1; CDR3: SALGGRDSYNEQF
V: TRBV6-2/TRBV6-3; J: TRBJ2-7; CDR3: ASSYPGQGPSYEQY
V: TRBV9; J: TRBJ2-1; CDR3: ASSVDDEQF
V: TRBV20-1; J: -; CDR3: SADTVNEQF
V: TRBV13; J: TRBJ2-2; CDR3: ASSFSLDQLNTGELF
V: TRBV6-1; J: TRBJ1-2; CDR3: ASSDRSRGGYT
V: TRBV28; J: TRBJ2-7; CDR3: ATRHNYEQY
V: TRBV7-2; J: TRBJ2-4; CDR3: ASSLDLNTKNIQY
V: TRBV6-4; J: TRBJ1-2; CDR3: ASLYRDTNYGYT
V: TRBV2; J: TRBJ2-6; CDR3: ASSDLTSGVSGANVLT
V: TRBV2; J: TRBJ2-1; CDR3: ASSMDRGRSNEQF
V: TRBV5-1; J: TRBJ1-5; CDR3: ASSLAPGTDQPQH
V: TRBV10-3; J: TRBJ1-3; CDR3: AISESSSISGNTIY
V: TRBV30; J: TRBJ2-5; CDR3: AWTEYQETQY
V: TRBV5-1; J: -; CDR3: ASSFYSVSNEQF
V: TRBV2; J: TRBJ2-6; CDR3: ASSEATRSGANVLT
V: TRBV24-1; J: TRBJ2-1; CDR3: ATSDPGTGRPYNEQF
V: TRBV27; J: TRBJ2-7; CDR3: ASSETGGDEQY
V: TRBV12-3/TRBV12-4; J: TRBJ2-5; CDR3: ASSSTGGATGTSLGETQY
V: TRBV11-2; J: TRBJ2-5; CDR3: ASSTRTSGQETQY
V: TRBV5-6; J: TRBJ2-2; CDR3: ASSSDRAGELF
V: TRBV20-1; J: TRBJ2-1; CDR3: SARDLAGATSYNEQF
V: TRBV27; J: -; CDR3: ASSEPPTGGLFYEQY
V: TRBV5-1; J: TRBJ2-5; CDR3: ASSSSGDEETQY
V: TRBV7-9; J: TRBJ1-3; CDR3: ASSSGTGTGNTIY